Below are 23 T cell receptor beta chains sequenced from a single sample in a study of T cells in Graves' hyperthyroidism and ophthalmopathy. From RNA transcripts, TCR beta CDR3 regions were amplified. HTBI primers drove first-round RT-PCR of the TCR CDR3. TCRdb analysed the multiplex PCR reads with MiXCR anew, one entry per CDR3 protein. The data contain about 420,000 distinct CDR3 sequences, approximately 14% of them singletons. Sequenced input: blood. Source of these receptors: a woman under 30 with Graves' hyperthyroidism.

The gene calls are TRBV11-1 and TRBJ2-6; 8 positions agree with TRBD1. CDR1 is SGHAT, CDR2 FQDESV, per germline (reference sequence). The CDR3 is made up of 18 amino acids. J gave up 2 bases and V 0 bases, and 6 bases lay outside the gene matches. The CDR3 coding sequence is TGTGCCAGCAGCTTAGCCCCGGACAGGGTGCCTGGGGCCAACGTCCTGACTTTC. This codes for CASSLAPDRVPGANVLTF. The whole variable domain, filled in from reference TRBV11-1 and TRBJ2-6, reads EAEVAQSPRYKITEKSQAVAFWCDPISGHATLYWYRQILGQGPELLVQFQDESVVDDSQLPKDRFSAERLKGVDSTLKIQPAELGDSAMYLCASSLAPDRVPGANVLTFGAGSRLTVL.

This clonotype was seen ten or more times. The V gene is TRBV12-3 or TRBV12-4, the J gene TRBJ2-7, with 7 bases lining up with TRBD2. The ends lost 2 bases at V and 0 bases at J; junction bases unmatched: 10. This CDR3 is built from 17 residues. The CDR3, as DNA: TGTGCCAGCAGTTTAAGGGAGTGGCGGGAGAGCTCCTACGAGCAGTACTTC. This translates into CASSLREWRESSYEQYF.

This clonotype was observed many times. The chain is built from TRBV7-9 and TRBJ2-3; perhaps TRBD1 as D (6 bases). The CDR3 has 15 amino acids. Per the germline V gene, CDR1 is SEHNR and CDR2 is FQNEAQ (reference sequence). V lost 4 bases and J lost 0, with 11 bases in between. The CDR3 loop is CASSSQGISTDTQYF. Here the CDR3 DNA reads TGTGCCAGCAGCTCCCAGGGGATTAGCACAGATACGCAGTATTTT. Full variable domain (remainder filled in from reference TRBV7-9 and TRBJ2-3): DTGVSQNPRHKITKRGQNVTFRCDPISEHNRLYWYRQTLGQGPEFLTYFQNEAQLEKSRLLSDRFSAERPKGSFSTLEIQRTEQGDSAMYLCASSSQGISTDTQYFGPGTRLTVL.

The chain links TRBV14 to TRBJ2-3; D gene unclear. The V and J ends lost 0 bases and 9 bases respectively, with 10 bases between them. Germline lookup yields CDR1 SGHDN and CDR2 FVKESK. This CDR3 contains 13 residues. The CDR3 DNA reads as TGTGCCAGCAGCCAAGACTCCGGCGGCACGCAGTATTTT. This encodes CASSQDSGGTQYF.

The J gene is TRBJ1-6, the V gene TRBV3-1, with unresolved D. The CDR3 has 15 amino acids. Trimming stripped 0 bases from V and 8 bases from J, with 11 bases between. Germline V gives CDR1 LGHDT, CDR2 YNNKEL (reference sequence). The CDR3 reads CASSQDNRMYSPLHF. In nucleotides, the CDR3 is TGTGCCAGCAGCCAAGATAACAGAATGTATTCACCCCTCCACTTT.

This clonotype was counted ten times or more. J is TRBJ2-1 and V is TRBV7-6; D remains ambiguous. The CDR3 covers 15 residues. CDR1 and CDR2 from the germline V gene are SGHVS and FNYEAQ. Trimming removed 2 bases at V and 4 bases at J, with 12 bases between. The CDR3 loop reads CASSLKFSPYNEQFF. The CDR3 DNA reads TGTGCCAGCAGCTTAAAGTTTTCGCCGTACAATGAGCAGTTCTTC.

Many counts were recorded for this clonotype. The genes are TRBV20-1 and TRBJ2-3; 9 bases fit TRBD2. This CDR3 spans 16 amino acids. V lost 3 bases, J lost 5 bases, and 12 bases stayed unmatched. CDR1 is DFQATT, CDR2 SNEGSKA, per germline (reference sequence). The CDR3 region is CSASRSLAGKGDTQYF. The DNA of the CDR3 is TGCAGTGCTAGCCGCTCTCTAGCGGGGAAGGGAGATACGCAGTATTTT.

This clonotype was counted a few times. The CDR3 loop reads CASSLPIGGLDEQYF. The CDR3 DNA is TGTGCCAGCAGTTTACCAATAGGGGGTCTCGACGAGCAGTACTTC. V and J are TRBV28 and TRBJ2-7; D perhaps matches TRBD1 (6 bases). The CDR3 length is 15 residues. Deletions cut 2 bases from V and 5 bases from J, with 16 bases between. Germline-derived CDR1 and CDR2 are MDHEN and SYDVKM. Supplemented by reference TRBV28 and TRBJ2-7, the full variable domain reads DVKVTQSSRYLVKRTGEKVFLECVQDMDHENMFWYRQDPGLGLRLIYFSYDVKMKEKGDIPEGYSVSREKKERFSLILESASTNQTSMYLCASSLPIGGLDEQYFGPGTRLTVT.

This clonotype has ten or more counts. This chain uses TRBV2 with TRBJ1-2; a possible D gene is TRBD1 (5 bases). Trimming removed 7 bases from V and 0 bases from J, with 15 bases in between. Germline V lookup: CDR1 SNHLY, CDR2 FYNNEI. This CDR3 region has 15 residues. This CDR3 is CASKQGDSPNYGYTF. CDR3 sequence (DNA): TGTGCCAGCAAACAAGGTGACAGTCCTAACTATGGCTACACCTTC.

The V gene is TRBV9, the J gene TRBJ2-1; 14 bases align to TRBD2. Germline CDR1 reads SGDLS; CDR2 reads YYNGEE. With V trimmed by 4 bases and J by 10 bases, 10 bases remained unmatched. The CDR3 has 16 residues. CDR3 in amino acids: CASSPTSGRAAGEQFF. DNA of the CDR3: TGTGCCAGCAGCCCGACTAGCGGGAGGGCCGCGGGAGAGCAGTTCTTC. Complete variable domain (other parts from reference TRBV9 and TRBJ2-1): DSGVTQTPKHLITATGQRVTLRCSPRSGDLSVYWYQQSLDQGLQFLIQYYNGEERAKGNILERFSAQQFPDLHSELNLSSLELGDSALYFCASSPTSGRAAGEQFFGPGTRLTVL.

This clonotype was seen at least ten times. This chain links TRBV7-9 with TRBJ2-1, with unresolved D. The CDR3 has 13 residues. Looked up from germline, CDR1 is SEHNR and CDR2 is FQNEAQ (reference sequence). V lost 1 base to trimming and J lost 10 bases, with 11 bases between them. Written as DNA, the CDR3 is TGTGCCAGCAGCTTAGTGGATGGTATCGAGCAGTTCTTC. It yields the protein CASSLVDGIEQFF.

In its sample, this clonotype was seen a few times. This chain uses TRBV29-1 with TRBJ1-4, with 7 bases identical to TRBD1. Germline trimming cut 3 bases from V and 4 bases from J; bases unmatched to any gene: 14. The CDR3 sequence is 17 residues long. Germline V gene sequence: CDR1 SQVTM, CDR2 ANQGSEA. CDR3 in amino acids: CSVEGSTQGRDNEKLFF. The CDR3 nucleotides are TGCAGCGTTGAGGGATCCACACAGGGGAGAGATAATGAAAAACTGTTTTTT.

A remark on this clonotype: An end of the junction differs from the germline gene, which may be a read error. The chain is built from TRBV5-1 and TRBJ2-7; 8 bases line up with TRBD1. This CDR3 is built from 16 residues. Germline V gene lookup returns CDR1 SGHRS and CDR2 YFSETQ. The CDR3 region is CANSLRSGGASGEQYF. In nucleotides, the CDR3 is TGCGCCAACAGCTTGCGGTCAGGGGGCGCGTCGGGCGAGCAGTACTTC.

This clonotype was observed many times. Its ends do not fully match the called genes, so a read error is possible. J is TRBJ2-5 and V is TRBV28, with D possibly being TRBD1 or TRBD2 (5 bases each). Per germline, CDR1 MDHEN and CDR2 SYDVKM. This CDR3 is 11 amino acids long. CDR3 in DNA: TGTGCCAGCAGTTTCTTCCGGGACGTGAACTTC. It translates to CASSFFRDVNF. Complete variable domain (other parts from reference TRBV28 and TRBJ2-5): DVKVTQSSRYLVKRTGEKVFLECVQDMDHENMFWYRQDPGLGLRLIYFSYDVKMKEKGDIPEGYSVSREKKERFSLILESASTNQTSMYLCASSFFRDVNFGPGTRLLVL.

Ten or more counts support this clonotype. The V gene is TRBV6-1, the J gene TRBJ1-1; D gene ambiguous. The germline V gene has CDR1 MNHNS and CDR2 SASEGT. The CDR3 extends over 14 amino acids. V lost 3 bases and J lost 0, with 8 bases in between. CDR3 nucleotide sequence: TGTGCCAGCAGTGAGTCGGTCGTGAACACTGAAGCTTTCTTT. Encoded protein: CASSESVVNTEAFF.

This clonotype has at least ten counts. The rearrangement uses TRBV3-1 and TRBJ1-2; D not certain. The germline V gene has CDR1 LGHDT and CDR2 YNNKEL (reference sequence). V was clipped by 5 bases and J by 2 bases, with 3 bases between them. There are 11 residues in the CDR3. The CDR3 spells CASSRNYGYTF. The CDR3 nucleotides read TGTGCCAGCAGCAGGAACTATGGCTACACCTTC. The full variable domain, with the rest looked up from reference TRBV3-1 and TRBJ1-2, is DTAVSQTPKYLVTQMGNDKSIKCEQNLGHDTMYWYKQDSKKFLKIMFSYNNKELIINETVPNRFSPKSPDKAHLNLHINSLELGDSAVYFCASSRNYGYTFGSGTRLTVV.

This clonotype was detected a few times. The genes are TRBV11-2 and TRBJ1-3, with D possibly TRBD1 on 5 matching bases. Looked up from germline, CDR1 is SGHAT and CDR2 is FQNNGV. The CDR3 extends over 15 amino acids. Trimming stripped 5 bases from V and 2 bases from J, with 13 bases between. CDR3: CASSQRRGAGNTIYF. CDR3 in DNA: TGTGCCAGCAGCCAAAGGCGGGGGGCTGGAAACACCATATATTTT.

The table lists this clonotype with a few counts. The rearrangement uses TRBV6-1 and TRBJ1-1, with a weak D call TRBD1 (5 bases). Per the germline V gene, CDR1 is MNHNS and CDR2 is SASEGT. CDR3 size: 11 residues. V lost 7 bases to trimming and J lost 11 bases, with 14 bases between them. CDR3 in amino acids: CASMKGEEAFF. CDR3 in DNA: TGTGCCAGCATGAAAGGGGAGGAGGCTTTCTTT.

This clonotype has a count of ten or more. The rearrangement links TRBV12-3 or TRBV12-4 to TRBJ2-7; D is unclear. V was pared by 6 bases and J by 3 bases, with 9 bases between. The CDR3 contains 12 residues. CDR3 nucleotides: TGTGCCAGCAGCCCGACCCTCTACGAGCAGTACTTC. It yields the protein CASSPTLYEQYF.

This clonotype came up a few times. The chain is built from TRBV6-1 and TRBJ1-1; D perhaps matches TRBD1 (5 bases). Germline V CDR1 and CDR2: MNHNS, SASEGT. This CDR3 is 13 amino acids long. V lost 4 bases, J lost 6 bases, and 12 bases lay in between. The CDR3 reads CASSVVLGAEAFF. Here the CDR3 DNA reads TGTGCCAGCAGTGTCGTGTTGGGGGCTGAAGCTTTCTTT.

J is TRBJ2-3 and V is TRBV7-8, with 8 bases lining up with TRBD2. Trimming removed 5 bases from V and 0 bases from J; junction bases left unmatched: 4. Germline assignment: CDR1 SGHVS and CDR2 FQNEAQ. The CDR3 runs to 15 residues. The CDR3 region is CASSPGGASTDTQYF. The CDR3 nucleotides read TGTGCCAGCAGCCCCGGGGGGGCTAGCACAGATACGCAGTATTTT.

The CDR3 nucleotides read TGTGCCAGTAGTATCCTGGGCCCCACTGAAGCTTTCTTT. This codes for CASSILGPTEAFF. The V call is TRBV19, the J call TRBJ1-1, with D hard to call. Per the germline V gene, CDR1 is LNHDA and CDR2 is SQIVND (reference sequence). The CDR3 sequence is 13 residues long. V was shortened by 3 bases and J by 4 bases, with 9 bases between the two germline ends. Looking up the rest from reference TRBV19 and TRBJ1-1 gives the full variable domain: DGGITQSPKYLFRKEGQNVTLSCEQNLNHDAMYWYRQDPGQGLRLIYYSQIVNDFQKGDIAEGYSVSREKKESFPLTVTSAQKNPTAFYLCASSILGPTEAFFGQGTRLTVV.

This clonotype was recorded a few times. The chain employs TRBV6-2 or TRBV6-3 and TRBJ2-7; D may match TRBD1 or TRBD2 (5 bases each). CDR1 and CDR2 (germline): MNHEY, SVGEGT. This CDR3 region has 24 residues. The ends were cut back, 0 bases at V and 2 bases at J, with 38 bases in the middle. The CDR3 loop reads CASSYSTVGDRGTSPAWDPYEQYF. The CDR3 nucleotides read TGTGCCAGCAGTTACTCCACAGTGGGGGACCGGGGTACCTCCCCGGCCTGGGATCCCTACGAGCAGTACTTC.